The 12 T cell receptor beta chains reported below all come from one sample, sequenced in a study of OX40 agonist ivuxolimab in advanced cancers. Profiling relied on immunoSEQ multiplex PCR, and the TCRdb table lists in-frame clones only, not all of them. The table includes 95,000 to 150,000 clones, just under 95% detected once. Sequenced material: CD4+ or CD8+ T cells sorted from blood, taken in a trial of the OX40 agonist ivuxolimab. All receptors come from an adult with an advanced solid tumor such as melanoma, head and neck, liver or kidney cancer.

The gene calls are TRBV10-2 and TRBJ2-3; a possible D gene is TRBD2 (6 bases). The CDR3 sequence is 13 residues long. Germline CDR1 WSHSY, CDR2 SAAADI. Trimming removed 7 bases from V and 6 bases from J, with 14 bases in between. The CDR3 coding sequence is TGCGCCAGCAAGGTCCGCGGGGAGGATACGCAGTATTTT. As protein: CASKVRGEDTQYF.

The sample holds one count of this clone. The gene calls are TRBV5-8 and TRBJ2-1; 8 positions match TRBD1. V trimming: 6 bases; J trimming: 9 bases; junction bases outside the gene matches: 8. Germline lookup yields CDR1 SGHTS and CDR2 YDEGEE. This CDR3 is built from 13 residues. CDR3 nucleotides: TGTGCCAGCACCAAGGACAGGGCCGTTGAGCAGTTCTTC. It translates to CASTKDRAVEQFF.

The chain links TRBV2 to TRBJ1-5; D remains ambiguous. Germline values: CDR1 SNHLY, CDR2 FYNNEI. The CDR3 is made up of 12 amino acids. The ends were cut back, 4 bases at V and 3 bases at J, with 4 bases in the middle. The CDR3 loop reads CASSGTNQPQHF. CDR3 DNA sequence: TGTGCCAGCAGTGGGACCAATCAGCCCCAGCATTTT.

The chain employs TRBV5-6 and TRBJ1-1, with 7 bases fitting TRBD1. Trimming took 3 bases from V and 1 from J; bases not matched to a gene: 3. From germline, CDR1 is SGHDT and CDR2 YYEEEE. The CDR3 is 14 residues long. The CDR3 is CASSWGQPNTEAFF. CDR3 DNA sequence: TGTGCCAGCAGCTGGGGACAGCCGAACACTGAAGCTTTCTTT. Combining the CDR3 with reference TRBV5-6 and TRBJ1-1 gives the whole variable domain DAGVTQSPTHLIKTRGQQVTLRCSPKSGHDTVSWYQQALGQGPQFIFQYYEEEERQRGNFPDRFSGHQFPNYSSELNVNALLLGDSALYLCASSWGQPNTEAFFGQGTRLTVV.

V and J are TRBV9 and TRBJ2-1, with unresolved D. There are 15 residues in the CDR3. The ends were cut back, 6 bases at V and 0 bases at J, with 13 bases in the middle. Per the germline V gene, CDR1 is SGDLS and CDR2 is YYNGEE. Here the CDR3 DNA reads TGTGCCAGCACCGGATCCCATTCCTCCTACAATGAGCAGTTCTTC. Its translation: CASTGSHSSYNEQFF.

The chain couples TRBV7-2 to TRBJ1-1, with D perhaps TRBD1 (6 bases). This CDR3 region has 14 residues. CDR1 SGHTA and CDR2 FQGNSA come from the germline V gene. Trimming pared 7 bases from V and 2 bases from J, leaving 14 bases between. CDR3 DNA sequence: TGTGCCAGCACCCCTAGGGGGGGTAACACTGAAGCTTTCTTT. Translating gives CASTPRGGNTEAFF.

The chain recombines TRBV21-1 with TRBJ2-2; the tabulated D call, TRBD1, remains unverified against the DNA. TRBV21-1 is assigned pseudogene status. The CDR3 is 16 amino acids. The CDR3: CASSIGQGANTGELFF. The CDR3 DNA reads TGTGCCAGCAGCATTGGACAGGGGGCGAACACCGGGGAGCTGTTTTTT.

The chain joins TRBV2 to TRBJ2-6; D remains unclear. Germline CDR1 and CDR2: SNHLY and FYNNEI. V gave up 9 bases and J gave up 0 bases, with 15 bases separating them. The CDR3 length is 16 residues. The CDR3, as DNA: TGTGCCAGTTCTCCGGGCCTTAGCTCTGGGGCCAACGTCCTGACTTTC. This encodes CASSPGLSSGANVLTF.

The CDR3 here is CASSAGTLSNQPQHF. DNA of the CDR3: TGTGCCAGCAGCGCTGGGACCCTTAGCAATCAGCCCCAGCATTTT. The chain couples TRBV9 to TRBJ1-5, with D possibly TRBD1 on 5 matching bases. CDR1 is SGDLS and CDR2 is YYNGEE in the germline V gene. V lost 3 bases and J 0 bases, leaving 10 bases between the germline ends. CDR3 length equals 15 residues.

In DNA form, the CDR3 reads TGTGCCAGCAGGCTGAGGGGGGCGGTTGGCGAGCAGTACTTC. It yields the protein CASRLRGAVGEQYF. The chain carries TRBV7-2 and TRBJ2-7; D assignment may be TRBD1 or TRBD2 (6 bases each). The CDR3 covers 14 residues. V dropped 6 bases and J dropped 6 bases, with 18 bases sitting between them. Germline CDR1 is SGHTA and CDR2 is FQGNSA.

The genes are TRBV19 and TRBJ1-2, with a tentative D call TRBD1 (6 bases). Germline assignment: CDR1 LNHDA and CDR2 SQIVND (reference sequence). The CDR3 length is 15 residues. Between the trimmed V and J ends, which lost 6 bases and 2 bases, there was a span of 16 bases. The chain's CDR3 is CASRAGGFGNYGYTF. DNA for the CDR3: TGTGCCAGTAGGGCGGGGGGCTTCGGGAACTATGGCTACACCTTC. Drawing the rest from reference TRBV19 and TRBJ1-2, the complete variable domain is DGGITQSPKYLFRKEGQNVTLSCEQNLNHDAMYWYRQDPGQGLRLIYYSQIVNDFQKGDIAEGYSVSREKKESFPLTVTSAQKNPTAFYLCASRAGGFGNYGYTFGSGTRLTVV.

The CDR3 spells CASSLMTGHAGSPLHF. DNA for the CDR3: TGCGCCAGCAGCCTAATGACAGGTCATGCAGGTTCACCCCTCCACTTT. The chain links TRBV4-1 to TRBJ1-6; tentatively, D is TRBD1 (6 bases). CDR1 MGHRA and CDR2 YSYEKL come from the germline V gene. The CDR3 consists of 16 residues. Trimming removed 4 bases from V and 9 bases from J, with 19 bases in between.